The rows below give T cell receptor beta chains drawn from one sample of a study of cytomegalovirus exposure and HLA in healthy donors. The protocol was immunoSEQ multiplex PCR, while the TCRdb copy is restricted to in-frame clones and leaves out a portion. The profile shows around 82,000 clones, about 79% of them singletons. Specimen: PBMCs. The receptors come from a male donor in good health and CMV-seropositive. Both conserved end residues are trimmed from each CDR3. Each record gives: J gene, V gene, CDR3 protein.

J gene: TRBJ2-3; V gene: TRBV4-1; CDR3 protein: ASSQDRTGGSDTQY
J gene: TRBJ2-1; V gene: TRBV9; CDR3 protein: ASSVAAGGYYNEQF
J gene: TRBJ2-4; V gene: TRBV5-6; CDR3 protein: ASSLGRENIQY
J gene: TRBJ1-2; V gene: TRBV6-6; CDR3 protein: ASSYGAAPLNVGYT
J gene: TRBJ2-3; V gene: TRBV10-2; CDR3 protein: ASTTSGGRLSTDTQY
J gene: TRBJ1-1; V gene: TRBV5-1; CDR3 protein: ASSLLAVNTEAF
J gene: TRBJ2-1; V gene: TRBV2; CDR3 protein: ASSGFAVRQTYNEQF
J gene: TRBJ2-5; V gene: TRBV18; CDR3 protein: ASSPFTQETQY
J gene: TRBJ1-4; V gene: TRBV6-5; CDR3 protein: ASSDRVEKLF
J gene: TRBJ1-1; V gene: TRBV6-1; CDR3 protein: ASSVRTGNTEAF
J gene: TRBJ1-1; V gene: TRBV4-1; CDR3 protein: ASSATPGGATEAF
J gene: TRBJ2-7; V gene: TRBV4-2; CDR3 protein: ASSQEYRVY
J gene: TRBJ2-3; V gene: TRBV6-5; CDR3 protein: ASAGGDTQY
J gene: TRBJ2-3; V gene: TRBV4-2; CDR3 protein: ASRDKGTDTQY
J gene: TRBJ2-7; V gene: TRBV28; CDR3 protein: ASSPARLLEY
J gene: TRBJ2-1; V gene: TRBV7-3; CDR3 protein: ASSSTNGNEQF
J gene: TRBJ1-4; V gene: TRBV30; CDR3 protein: ASGGTTNEKLF